One sample yielded the 4 T cell receptor beta chains listed below, sequenced in a study of beta chain features in type 1 diabetes. Study observations and caveats: In all four CD4+ subsets, TCRB CDR3 length was significantly, moderately reduced in type 1 diabetes.

Sequenced material consisted of expressed TCRB transcripts (all of the isolated RNA was reverse transcribed). Method: immunoSEQ multiplex PCR; TCRdb's copy keeps in-frame clones and lacks some. Of about 710,000 clones detected, around an eighth appear once; the ten largest clones hold less than 0.04%. Their cognate antigens are unknown. Sample: naive CD4+ T cells from blood. The receptors here all came from a man aged 18 to 30 with type 1 diabetes.

V and J are TRBV5-1 and TRBJ2-1; D unresolved. Looked up from germline, CDR1 is SGHRS and CDR2 is YFSETQ. The CDR3 extends over 15 amino acids. With 0 bases removed from V and 0 bases from J, the gap between germline ends came to 7 bases. CDR3 amino acids: CASSLETSSYNEQFF. CDR3 coding DNA: TGCGCCAGCAGCTTGGAAACCAGCTCCTACAATGAGCAGTTCTTC.

The chain recombines TRBV6-5 with TRBJ2-1; TRBD2 aligns across 10 bases. The V gene's germline CDR1 is MNHEY and CDR2 SVGAGI. The trim removed 0 bases at V and 6 bases at J, leaving 5 bases unmatched. CDR3 size: 16 residues. The CDR3 DNA reads TGTGCCAGCAGTTACTCGAGTACTAGCGGGACCAATGAGCAGTTCTTC. It is translated as CASSYSSTSGTNEQFF.

This clone was detected a few times. The rearrangement links TRBV28 to TRBJ2-7, with 9 bases matching TRBD2. The CDR3 has 15 residues. Germline V gene lookup returns CDR1 MDHEN and CDR2 SYDVKM. The J segment lost 5 bases and the V segment lost 5 bases, leaving 10 bases of the junction unmatched. The CDR3 DNA sequence: TGTGCCAGCAGTCCTTGGACTAGCGAGCGCAACGAGCAGTACTTC. Its translation is CASSPWTSERNEQYF.

The V and J genes are TRBV7-2 and TRBJ2-7; the D gene is possibly TRBD1 (5 bases). V was cut by 5 bases and J by 3 bases, with 14 bases left in between. Germline CDR1 is SGHTA and CDR2 is FQGNSA. The CDR3 has 14 residues. CDR3 region: CASSHTTGDYEQYF. The CDR3 nucleotides read TGTGCCAGCAGCCACACCACAGGTGACTACGAGCAGTACTTC.